The clone carrying this T cell receptor beta chain was recorded only once. What it binds is unknown. The CDR3 sequence is 13 residues long. The junction had 7 bases not matched to a gene; V was cut back by 5 bases and J by 6 bases. Germline lookup yields CDR1 SGHRS and CDR2 YFSETQ. The sample comes from a study of shared clonotypes between healthy human individuals. Notes on the study in general: It was anticipated that sequencing depth would influence how many clonotypes donors shared. Only blood was sampled; tissue repertoires likely differ.

The deep-level immunoSEQ assay was used. Ten immunoSEQ deep assay plates held the unsorted PBMC DNA. Measured with immunoSEQ multiplex PCR; TCRdb has only the in-frame clones, and not every one. The table records approximately 470,000 clones, roughly 80% of them present only once. The chain links TRBV5-1 to TRBJ2-7; 8 bases align to TRBD1. The sequence came from a woman in her thirties or forties in good health. Some clones in this sample may be carry-over from other donors' samples. What was sequenced was PBMCs. The DNA of the CDR3 is TGCGCCAGCAGACCCCCGACAGGGGTCGAGCAGTACTTC. Its translation is CASRPPTGVEQYF.